These 14 T cell receptor beta chains came from one sample sequenced in a study of neurological immune-mediated disorders. TCRdb re-analysed the 5' RACE reads in MiXCR, keeping a single row per CDR3 protein. The table has 77,000 or so distinct CDR3 sequences, about 9.5% seen once. Sequencing input: PBMCs. These receptors all stem from a man aged 45-60 years in good health.

This clonotype has ten or more counts. The rearrangement joins TRBV20-1 to TRBJ1-5; 7 positions agree with TRBD1. V lost 6 bases to trimming and J lost 2 bases; unmatched junction nucleotides: 10. The CDR3 spans 15 residues. The germline CDR1 and CDR2 sequences are DFQATT and SNEGSKA (reference sequence). CDR3 DNA: TGCAGTGCCACAACAGGGGAGTTTGGCAATCAGCCCCAGCATTTT. Translated: CSATTGEFGNQPQHF.

This clonotype was seen a few times. The rearrangement joins TRBV27 to TRBJ2-1; no definite D call. Germline values: CDR1 MNHEY, CDR2 SMNVEV (reference sequence). Trimming took off 8 bases at V and 3 bases at J, with 14 bases between the two ends. The CDR3 covers 14 residues. CDR3 DNA: TGTGCCAGCGGCTTTGCCCTTTTCTACAATGAGCAGTTCTTC. The encoded protein is CASGFALFYNEQFF.

The chain employs TRBV4-2 and TRBJ2-1, with 11 bases matching TRBD2. Trimming cost V 4 bases and J 3 bases; bases outside gene matches: 2. CDR1 is LGHNA, CDR2 YNFKEQ, per germline. This CDR3 is 15 amino acids long. The CDR3 DNA reads TGTGCCAGCAGCCGACTAGCGGGGAACTACAATGAGCAGTTCTTC. Amino acid sequence: CASSRLAGNYNEQFF.

This clonotype was recorded many times. V is TRBV5-1 and J is TRBJ2-7; 13 bases align to TRBD2. The J segment lost 5 bases and the V segment lost 4 bases, leaving 3 bases of the junction unmatched. Looked up from germline, CDR1 is SGHRS and CDR2 is YFSETQ. The CDR3 has 14 residues. For the CDR3, the DNA is TGCGCCAGCAGCCGGACTAGCGGGAGCAACGAGCAGTACTTC. Its translation is CASSRTSGSNEQYF.

This clonotype was found many times. The V gene is TRBV6-1, the J gene TRBJ2-2; unclear D gene. CDR3 length: 14 amino acids. CDR1 MNHNS and CDR2 SASEGT come from the germline V gene. V dropped 4 bases and J dropped 0 bases, with 6 bases sitting between them. CDR3 nucleotides: TGTGCCAGCAGTGGTACAGCGAACACCGGGGAGCTGTTTTTT. Residues: CASSGTANTGELFF.

This clonotype was detected ten times or more. V gene TRBV12-3 or TRBV12-4 combines with J gene TRBJ1-5; D ambiguous. The CDR3 length is 13 residues. V was shortened by 5 bases and J by 9 bases, with 14 bases between the two germline ends. The CDR3 loop is CASSDMLKGPQHF. CDR3 DNA sequence: TGTGCCAGCAGTGACATGCTGAAGGGGCCCCAGCATTTT.

This clonotype was observed at least ten times. CDR3 DNA sequence: TGTGCCAGCAGCCTCGGACATTATAGCAATCAGCCCCAGCATTTT. Translation gives CASSLGHYSNQPQHF. The chain has TRBV6-6 and TRBJ1-5; TRBD1 is a possible D gene (5 bases). Germline lookup yields CDR1 MNHNY and CDR2 SVGAGI (reference sequence). The CDR3 consists of 15 residues. V lost 6 bases to trimming and J lost 0 bases, with 12 bases between them.

The chain uses TRBV6-5 and TRBJ2-2, with 8 bases lining up with TRBD1. Germline trimming cut 5 bases from V and 6 bases from J; bases unmatched to any gene: 5. Germline assignment: CDR1 MNHEY and CDR2 SVGAGI. The CDR3 covers 14 residues. The CDR3 reads CASSPRTGPGELFF. The CDR3 bases are TGTGCCAGCAGTCCGCGGACAGGGCCCGGGGAGCTGTTTTTT.

This clonotype was seen many times. The genes are TRBV20-1 and TRBJ1-1; a possible D gene is TRBD1 (6 bases). Trimming pared 1 base from V and 0 bases from J, leaving 12 bases between. There are 15 residues in the CDR3. Germline lookup yields CDR1 DFQATT and CDR2 SNEGSKA (reference sequence). The CDR3 DNA follows: TGCAGTGCTAGAGGGGGACACTACATGAACACTGAAGCTTTCTTT. As protein: CSARGGHYMNTEAFF.

At least ten counts were recorded for this clonotype. V usage is TRBV20-1 and J usage is TRBJ2-7; D unresolved. The CDR3 runs to 13 residues. V was cut by 6 bases and J by 4 bases, with 16 bases left in between. CDR1 is DFQATT and CDR2 is SNEGSKA in the germline V gene (reference sequence). CDR3 bases: TGCAGTGCGGAACCCTCCGAAACTTACGAGCAGTACTTC. Translated, it gives CSAEPSETYEQYF.

This clonotype was recorded at least ten times. The chain links TRBV20-1 to TRBJ2-7, with D unresolved. The length of the CDR3 is 10 residues. Germline CDR1 and CDR2: DFQATT and SNEGSKA (reference sequence). The V end was cut by 2 bases, the J end by 7 bases, with 6 bases between. The CDR3 nucleotides are TGCAGTGCTAGACGCGAGGAGCAGTACTTC. This codes for CSARREEQYF.

There are many counts of this clonotype. This chain uses TRBV7-8 with TRBJ2-7; the D gene is possibly TRBD1 (5 bases). Trimming removed 3 bases at V and 3 bases at J, with 12 bases between. This CDR3 contains 14 residues. Germline V CDR1 and CDR2: SGHVS, FQNEAQ. The CDR3 spells CASSLGLPGYEQYF. The CDR3 bases are TGTGCCAGCAGCTTGGGGCTGCCAGGCTACGAGCAGTACTTC. The whole variable domain, filled in from reference TRBV7-8 and TRBJ2-7, reads GAGVSQSPRYKVAKRGQDVALRCDPISGHVSLFWYQQALGQGPEFLTYFQNEAQLDKSGLPSDRFFAERPEGSVSTLKIQRTQQEDSAVYLCASSLGLPGYEQYFGPGTRLTVT.

The table lists this clonotype with many counts. The chain couples TRBV6-5 to TRBJ2-3, with D maybe TRBD1 (6 bases). This CDR3 comprises 15 residues. Deletions cut 6 bases from V and 3 bases from J, with 16 bases between. Per germline, CDR1 MNHEY and CDR2 SVGAGI. The CDR3 region has the DNA TGTGCCAGCAGCCCTCGACAGGCTGGGACAGATACGCAGTATTTT. Translation gives CASSPRQAGTDTQYF.

This clonotype came up many times. V gene TRBV7-2 combines with J gene TRBJ2-5; D gene uncertain. Germline-derived CDR1 and CDR2 are SGHTA and FQGNSA. V lost 1 base to trimming and J lost 0 bases, with 6 bases between them. The CDR3 has 14 amino acids. The CDR3 bases are TGTGCCAGCAGCTTAGGCAGTCACCAAGAGACCCAGTACTTC. Encoded protein: CASSLGSHQETQYF.